This TCR beta chain was recovered during a study of blood T cell repertoires in COVID-19. Study-level information: Sources were T cells, B-cell-depleted T cells, or PBMCs; the material itself was cDNA or gDNA.

Sequencing used immunoSEQ multiplex PCR; TCRdb keeps in-frame clones, though not all of them. The top ten clones hold under 3% of a sample with about 300,000 clones, approximately 89% of them seen once. It was within 2 weeks before study entry that exposed participants met a COVID-19 case. The V gene's germline CDR1 is GTSNPN and CDR2 SVGIG (reference sequence). Trimming cost V 3 bases and J 4 bases; bases outside gene matches: 9. This CDR3 is 15 amino acids long. The sequencing input was PBMCs or T cells enriched from blood (not recorded which). This chain connects TRBV30 to TRBJ1-5, with TRBD1 identical over 7 bases. The receptor comes from a woman in her forties or fifties who had been exposed to COVID-19. CDR3 in amino acids: CAWSLPGTVNQPQHF. CDR3 nucleotides: TGTGCCTGGAGCCTCCCCGGGACAGTTAATCAGCCCCAGCATTTT.